The 2 T cell receptor beta chains presented below share a single source sample, sequenced in a study of cytomegalovirus exposure and HLA in healthy donors. The PCR ran on 60 Vbeta and 13 Jbeta primers. The method was immunoSEQ multiplex PCR; TCRdb's version includes in-frame clones alone and lacks a portion of them. The sample records under 150,000 clones, about four fifths being singletons. The source material was PBMCs. The receptors originated from a woman between 50 and 59 years old in good health and CMV-seropositive.

The genes are TRBV5-3 and TRBJ2-2; 9 bases match TRBD2. TRBV5-3 is recorded as an ORF, its role being uncertain. The CDR3 spans 19 residues. V was clipped by 1 base and J by 6 bases; unmatched bases: 16. In DNA form, the CDR3 reads TGTGCCAGAAGCTTGACTGTTAGCGGGAGAATACAGTATGCCGGGGAGCTGTTTTTT. It encodes CARSLTVSGRIQYAGELFF.

This clone was found a few times. The chain couples TRBV18 to TRBJ2-5; the match to TRBD2 covers 7 bases. CDR3 length: 16 amino acids. Germline V gives CDR1 KGHSH, CDR2 LQKENI. V was pared by 3 bases and J by 5 bases, with 12 bases of the junction left unmatched. CDR3 sequence (DNA): TGTGCCAGCTCACCCAACAGGTTCCAGGGAGGGGAGACCCAGTACTTC. Its translation: CASSPNRFQGGETQYF.